The next 12 T cell receptor beta chains were all read from a single sample in a study of cytomegalovirus exposure and HLA in healthy donors. Method: immunoSEQ multiplex PCR; TCRdb's copy keeps in-frame clones and lacks some. The sample comprises about 120,000 clones, about 88% of which are singletons, and 4% to 5.5% rests with the top ten. The specimen was PBMCs. The receptor source for this set is a man aged 18 to 35 in good health and CMV-seropositive.

The chain couples TRBV18 to TRBJ2-1; no clear D. V gave up 3 bases and J gave up 7 bases, with 10 bases separating them. The CDR3 spans 13 residues. From germline, CDR1 is KGHSH and CDR2 LQKENI. The DNA for the CDR3 is TGTGCCAGCTCACCTTCTTTATTTAATGAGCAGTTCTTC. It is translated as CASSPSLFNEQFF. Complete variable domain (other parts from reference TRBV18 and TRBJ2-1): NAGVMQNPRHLVRRRGQEARLRCSPMKGHSHVYWYRQLPEEGLKFMVYLQKENIIDESGMPKERFSAEFPKEGPSILRIQQVVRGDSAAYFCASSPSLFNEQFFGPGTRLTVL.

The gene calls are TRBV6-1 and TRBJ1-2, with D perhaps matching TRBD1 (6 bases). The CDR3 totals 13 residues. Germline V gene lookup returns CDR1 MNHNS and CDR2 SASEGT. V lost 3 bases to trimming and J lost 6 bases, with 11 bases between them. The DNA of the CDR3 is TGTGCCAGCAGTGAGACAGGAAGGGATGGCTACACCTTC. Amino acids: CASSETGRDGYTF.

The chain is built from TRBV18 and TRBJ1-2; possible D gene TRBD1, 5 bases. V was shortened by 0 bases and J by 4 bases, with 12 bases between the two germline ends. There are 15 residues in the CDR3. Germline CDR1 and CDR2: KGHSH and LQKENI. In DNA form, the CDR3 reads TGTGCCAGCTCACCACCAAACCAGGGAACCTATGGCTACACCTTC. Amino acids: CASSPPNQGTYGYTF.

The chain recombines TRBV5-6 with TRBJ1-2; tentatively, D is TRBD1 (6 bases). CDR1 is SGHDT, CDR2 YYEEEE, per germline. This CDR3 is built from 11 residues. Trimming took off 4 bases at V and 8 bases at J, with 9 bases between the two ends. In DNA form, the CDR3 reads TGTGCCAGCAGCGAAGGGGGAGGCTACACCTTC. This codes for CASSEGGGYTF.

This sequence joins TRBV7-2 and TRBJ2-1; no clear D gene. Trimming removed 5 bases from V and 5 bases from J, with 19 bases in between. The CDR3 is made up of 16 amino acids. CDR1 and CDR2 (germline): SGHTA, FQGNSA. CDR3 protein: CASSPRQTTINNEQFF. The CDR3, as DNA: TGTGCCAGCAGCCCCCGTCAGACAACGATAAACAATGAGCAGTTCTTC.

The J gene is TRBJ1-1, the V gene TRBV5-1, with a tentative D call TRBD1 (6 bases). Between the trimmed V and J ends, which lost 0 bases and 4 bases, there was a span of 10 bases. The germline CDR1 and CDR2 sequences are SGHRS and YFSETQ. This CDR3 is built from 14 residues. The CDR3 loop is CASSLAGDSTEAFF. The CDR3 region has the DNA TGCGCCAGCAGCTTGGCAGGGGATTCCACTGAAGCTTTCTTT.

J is TRBJ1-2 and V is TRBV11-2; unclear D gene. V gave up 0 bases and J gave up 4 bases, with 12 bases separating them. The CDR3 spans 15 residues. In germline, CDR1 is SGHAT, CDR2 FQNNGV. The CDR3 loop reads CASSLEAGAAYGYTF. The CDR3, as DNA: TGTGCCAGCAGCTTAGAAGCCGGTGCTGCCTATGGCTACACCTTC.

The rearrangement joins TRBV5-1 to TRBJ2-1, with 8 nucleotides matching TRBD2. This CDR3 has 15 residues. Per germline, CDR1 SGHRS and CDR2 YFSETQ. The J segment lost 5 bases and the V segment lost 3 bases, leaving 7 bases of the junction unmatched. CDR3 sequence: CASSSFSGADNEQFF. The CDR3 coding sequence is TGCGCCAGCAGCTCATTTAGCGGGGCGGACAATGAGCAGTTCTTC.

The chain employs TRBV2 and TRBJ2-5, with 10 bases aligning to TRBD1. The V segment lost 8 bases and the J segment 1 base; nucleotides outside the gene matches: 7. This CDR3 comprises 15 residues. Germline-derived CDR1 and CDR2 are SNHLY and FYNNEI. The CDR3 bases are TGTGCCAGCGCAGACAGGGGGCAGGTCCAAGAGACCCAGTACTTC. Amino acids: CASADRGQVQETQYF.

The V call is TRBV5-1, the J call TRBJ2-5; possible D gene TRBD2, 5 bases. Looked up from germline, CDR1 is SGHRS and CDR2 is YFSETQ. V was clipped by 0 bases and J by 4 bases, with 10 bases between them. CDR3 size: 14 residues. The CDR3 nucleotides are TGCGCCAGCAGCTTGGAACCTAGCCGAGAGACCCAGTACTTC. Translation gives CASSLEPSRETQYF.

The chain couples TRBV27 to TRBJ1-4; no definite D call. The V gene lost 2 bases and the J gene lost 0 bases, with 7 bases spanning the gap. CDR1 and CDR2 from the germline V gene are MNHEY and SMNVEV (reference sequence). CDR3 size: 15 residues. CDR3 sequence: CASSLLAATNEKLFF. DNA for the CDR3: TGTGCCAGCAGTTTACTGGCAGCAACTAATGAAAAACTGTTTTTT.

The gene calls are TRBV7-8 and TRBJ2-7; 8 positions match TRBD1. Trimming at V came to 1 base and at J to 3 bases, leaving 11 bases not matched to a gene. CDR1 is SGHVS and CDR2 is FQNEAQ in the germline V gene. The CDR3 loop spans 17 amino acids. As DNA, the CDR3 is TGTGCCAGCAGCTTAGGGGGACAGGCCTTGGGATACTACGAGCAGTACTTC. Translation: CASSLGGQALGYYEQYF.